This entry lists 6 T cell receptor beta chains sequenced from one sample in a study of OX40 agonist ivuxolimab in advanced cancers. Generated by immunoSEQ multiplex PCR, the TCRdb table keeps only in-frame clones and is missing some. The data hold 55,000 to 70,000 clones, with about 83% observed a single time. Sample: CD4+ or CD8+ T cells sorted from blood, taken in a trial of the OX40 agonist ivuxolimab. The receptors originated from an adult with an advanced solid tumor such as melanoma, head and neck, liver or kidney cancer.

V and J are TRBV7-5 and TRBJ1-5; the table's D call, TRBD1, has no DNA check behind it. TRBV7-5 is classified as a pseudogene. The CDR3 runs 17 residues. Here the CDR3 reads CARSSLDRHYSNQPQHF. As DNA, the CDR3 is TGTGCCAGAAGCTCCTTGGACAGACATTATAGCAATCAGCCCCAGCATTTT.

This chain joins TRBV5-1 and TRBJ1-2; TRBD1 matches 9 bases. The germline gives CDR1 SGHRS, CDR2 YFSETQ. There are 15 residues in the CDR3. V lost 3 bases and J lost 8; bases outside the gene matches: 11. The CDR3 spells CASSSTRDRDHGYTF. The DNA for the CDR3 is TGCGCCAGCAGCTCCACCAGGGACAGGGACCACGGCTACACCTTC. Supplemented by reference TRBV5-1 and TRBJ1-2, the full variable domain reads KAGVTQTPRYLIKTRGQQVTLSCSPISGHRSVSWYQQTPGQGLQFLFEYFSETQRNKGNFPGRFSGRQFSNSRSEMNVSTLELGDSALYLCASSSTRDRDHGYTFGSGTRLTVV.

This chain uses TRBV28 with TRBJ2-1; D gene uncertain. CDR3 size: 18 residues. V dropped 6 bases and J dropped 0 bases, with 21 bases sitting between them. CDR1 is MDHEN and CDR2 is SYDVKM in the germline V gene. CDR3 sequence reads: CASSPFSWAASSYNEQFF. The CDR3 DNA follows: TGTGCCAGCAGCCCTTTTTCGTGGGCAGCCAGCTCCTACAATGAGCAGTTCTTC.

The V gene is TRBV28, the J gene TRBJ1-2; 10 bases match TRBD1. The CDR3 totals 14 residues. V was clipped by 6 bases and J by 1 base; unmatched bases: 2. Germline CDR1 MDHEN, CDR2 SYDVKM. Written as DNA, the CDR3 is TGTGCCAGCAGAGGGACAGGGGATAACTATGGCTACACCTTC. Translating it yields CASRGTGDNYGYTF.

This clone was observed a single time. This chain uses TRBV27 with TRBJ2-7; TRBD1 aligns across 7 bases. The V segment lost 3 bases and the J segment 1 base; nucleotides outside the gene matches: 6. CDR3 length equals 15 residues. Germline CDR1 and CDR2: MNHEY and SMNVEV (reference sequence). The CDR3 sequence is CASSFPGQPSYEQYF. The CDR3 DNA follows: TGTGCCAGCAGTTTTCCGGGACAGCCTTCCTACGAGCAGTACTTC.

V and J are TRBV28 and TRBJ2-5, with 9 nucleotides matching TRBD2. Looked up from germline, CDR1 is MDHEN and CDR2 is SYDVKM. V shed 2 bases and J 5 bases; nucleotides not matched to a gene: 9. This CDR3 spans 16 amino acids. The CDR3 is CASSLLGRGGGETQYF. CDR3 nucleotide sequence: TGTGCCAGCAGTTTACTAGGCCGCGGGGGGGGCGAGACCCAGTACTTC.